These 15 T cell receptor beta chains were all obtained from the same sample, sequenced in a study of regulatory T cells in long-lasting Graves disease. To make TCR beta libraries, researchers used iRepertoire HTBI primers and Arm-PCR of CDR3 regions. Using its own MiXCR run on the multiplex PCR reads, TCRdb lists one record per CDR3 protein. The sample lists around 460,000 distinct CDR3 sequences, around 13% seen once, with about a sixth in the top ten. The time point here: newly diagnosed GD, antithyroid drugs for less than 3 months. From RNA extracted from PBMCs, the TCR library was made. These records were also assigned to another study, of T cells in Graves' hyperthyroidism and ophthalmopathy.

The starting material was peripheral blood mononuclear cells (PBMCs), obtained at new diagnosis, from a patient treated with antithyroid drugs. The source of these receptors is a woman aged 45-60 years with Graves disease.

As to this clonotype: The CDR3 does not close with the conserved phenylalanine or tryptophan, likely indicating a read error. The rearrangement joins TRBV4-1 to TRBJ1-3; 7 bases align to TRBD1. Germline V gene lookup returns CDR1 MGHRA and CDR2 YSYEKL. With V trimmed by 1 base and J by 4 bases, 7 bases remained unmatched. The CDR3 length is 16 residues. CDR3 loop: CASSQARQGSGNTIYS. CDR3 coding DNA: TGCGCCAGCAGCCAAGCCCGACAGGGATCAGGAAACACCATATATTCT.

This clonotype was observed a handful of times. The chain couples TRBV20-1 to TRBJ1-1, with TRBD1 as a possible D gene (5 bases). The V and J ends lost 0 bases and 3 bases respectively, with 11 bases between them. CDR3 length equals 14 residues. Germline CDR1 is DFQATT and CDR2 is SNEGSKA (reference sequence). CDR3 coding DNA: TGCAGTGCTAGAGATCAGGGCAGACACACTGAAGCTTTCTTT. Its translation: CSARDQGRHTEAFF.

This chain connects TRBV7-3 to TRBJ2-3; D gene ambiguous. Germline values: CDR1 SGHTA, CDR2 FQGTGA. The germline V and J ends were trimmed by 2 bases and 0 bases, with 9 bases remaining between them. The CDR3 covers 15 residues. CDR3 sequence (DNA): TGTGCCAGCAGCTTAGGCTGCCAGAGCACAGATACGCAGTATTTT. This encodes CASSLGCQSTDTQYF.

The chain has TRBV2 and TRBJ2-5; TRBD1 might be the D (5 bases). The CDR3 extends over 14 amino acids. Germline V lookup: CDR1 SNHLY, CDR2 FYNNEI. Trimming cost V 5 bases and J 5 bases, with 15 bases left between them. The DNA for the CDR3 is TGTGCCAGCAGTAAGGGGCAGCGCGGTGAGACCCAGTACTTC. The encoded protein is CASSKGQRGETQYF.

About this clonotype: A single base separates this from a much larger clone, so it may be a read error. This chain links TRBV7-8 with TRBJ2-1; D uncertain. From germline, CDR1 is SGHVS and CDR2 FQNEAQ. The length of the CDR3 is 13 residues. Here the CDR3 DNA reads TGTGCCAGCGGCTTTTCCGTCCTCAATGAGCAGTTCTTC. Translation: CASGFSVLNEQFF.

This clonotype was seen only a few times. V usage is TRBV7-3 and J usage is TRBJ2-1; 8 bases align to TRBD1. CDR3 length: 15 residues. The germline V gene encodes CDR1 SGHTA and CDR2 FQGTGA. The J segment lost 5 bases and the V segment lost 5 bases, leaving 8 bases of the junction unmatched. The CDR3 nucleotides read TGTGCCAGCAGCCCTCCGGACAGGGCGCACAATGAGCAGTTCTTC. Its protein product is CASSPPDRAHNEQFF.

This clonotype was recorded at least ten times. The V gene is TRBV24-1, the J gene TRBJ2-1, with TRBD2 as a possible D gene (7 bases). The CDR3 totals 18 residues. Germline V gives CDR1 KGHDR, CDR2 SFDVKD. Deletions cut 5 bases from V and 3 bases from J, with 22 bases between. The CDR3 region is CATSARGRGTRLYNEQFF. The CDR3 DNA follows: TGTGCCACCAGTGCCCGTGGGAGGGGGACTCGCCTCTACAATGAGCAGTTCTTC.

This clonotype was seen ten or more times. The chain employs TRBV6-1 and TRBJ2-5; tentatively, D is TRBD2 (6 bases). The CDR3 runs to 14 residues. The V gene lost 6 bases and the J gene lost 5 bases, with 16 bases spanning the gap. CDR1 and CDR2 from the germline V gene are MNHNS and SASEGT. CDR3 coding DNA: TGTGCCAGCAGCTCCGGGAGTTTCGACGAGACCCAGTACTTC. Residues: CASSSGSFDETQYF.

This clonotype appeared many times. The V gene is TRBV7-3, the J gene TRBJ1-1, with D possibly matching TRBD1 (5 bases). The CDR3 runs 13 residues. V lost 5 bases, J lost 3 bases, and 10 bases lay in between. CDR1 is SGHTA, CDR2 FQGTGA, per germline. The CDR3, as DNA: TGTGCCAGCAGCCAACAGGTAGACACTGAAGCTTTCTTT. Translating it yields CASSQQVDTEAFF. Full variable domain (rest looked up from reference TRBV7-3 and TRBJ1-1): GAGVSQTPSNKVTEKGKYVELRCDPISGHTALYWYRQSLGQGPEFLIYFQGTGAADDSGLPNDRFFAVRPEGSVSTLKIQRTERGDSAVYLCASSQQVDTEAFFGQGTRLTVV.

This clonotype was recorded at least ten times. This chain links TRBV28 with TRBJ1-1; a weak D match, TRBD1 (5 bases). V lost 7 bases, J lost 0 bases, and 21 bases lay in between. The CDR3 is made up of 17 amino acids. Germline CDR1 reads MDHEN; CDR2 reads SYDVKM. CDR3 sequence reads: CASNSFLRQQLNTEAFF. CDR3 in DNA: TGTGCCAGCAACAGTTTCCTGAGACAGCAATTGAACACTGAAGCTTTCTTT.

This clonotype occurred many times. The V and J genes are TRBV6-5 and TRBJ2-1, with D hard to call. Germline CDR1 MNHEY, CDR2 SVGAGI. This CDR3 is 13 amino acids long. V was pared by 4 bases and J by 1 base, with 5 bases between. The CDR3 reads CASSSPSYNEQFF. The CDR3 nucleotides read TGTGCCAGCAGTTCCCCGTCCTACAATGAGCAGTTCTTC.

In its sample, this clonotype was seen a few times. This rearrangement joins TRBV30 to TRBJ2-1; D gene uncertain. The V gene lost 4 bases and the J gene lost 7 bases, with 20 bases spanning the gap. Germline V gene sequence: CDR1 GTSNPN, CDR2 SVGIG (reference sequence). CDR3 size: 15 residues. CDR3 bases: TGTGCCTGGAACTCTGGGCGTCTCGGAGATAATGAGCAGTTCTTC. Residues: CAWNSGRLGDNEQFF.

This clonotype was detected ten times or more. The chain employs TRBV28 and TRBJ2-5, with TRBD1 as a possible D gene (5 bases). This CDR3 region has 17 residues. Germline V CDR1 and CDR2: MDHEN, SYDVKM. V was trimmed by 3 bases and J by 0 bases, leaving 17 bases between them. In nucleotides, the CDR3 is TGTGCCAGCAGTTTCTACGACAGAGCCGGGTACCAAGAGACCCAGTACTTC. Encoded protein: CASSFYDRAGYQETQYF.

This clonotype turned up a few times. The genes are TRBV12-3 or TRBV12-4 and TRBJ2-2; 7 bases are shared with TRBD1. CDR3 length: 15 amino acids. The V gene end was trimmed by 5 bases and the J gene end by 7 bases; junction bases not matched to a gene: 10. CDR3 amino acids: CASSPDRARGGELFF. The CDR3 DNA is TGTGCCAGCAGTCCCGACAGGGCGAGGGGCGGGGAGCTGTTTTTT.

The chain is built from TRBV18 and TRBJ2-5; D remains unclear. The CDR3 covers 13 residues. CDR1 is KGHSH and CDR2 is LQKENI in the germline V gene. The V end was cut by 5 bases, the J end by 2 bases, with 9 bases between. The CDR3: CASSIGVQETQYF. The DNA for the CDR3 is TGTGCCAGCTCAATCGGTGTACAAGAGACCCAGTACTTC.